What follows describes a single T cell receptor beta chain. Its antigen is still unknown. The PCR had 60 Vbeta and 13 Jbeta primers. TCRdb's copy holds only in-frame clones and misses some; the assay was immunoSEQ multiplex PCR. The profile shows over 150,000 clones, about four fifths of them singletons. This entry belongs to a study of cytomegalovirus exposure and HLA in healthy donors. Broader study findings: Later analysis associated a missense DCLRE1C variant with TCR beta V- and J-gene trimming. Data from an earlier analysis indicated that most TCR beta V segments were productive either about 90% or about 30% of the time.

J gave up 2 bases and V 5 bases, and 6 bases lay outside the gene matches. In germline, CDR1 is LNHDA, CDR2 SQIVND (reference sequence). This CDR3 contains 14 residues. This TCR was sampled from a male donor in good health and CMV-seropositive. Sequencing was done on a sample of PBMCs. This chain joins TRBV19 and TRBJ2-7, with TRBD1 matching over 7 bases. The CDR3 region has the DNA TGTGCCAGTAGTCCGGGGACAGATACCTACGAGCAGTACTTC. This codes for CASSPGTDTYEQYF.